This T cell receptor (beta chain) came from a study of blood T cell repertoires in COVID-19. The data were produced by immunoSEQ multiplex PCR, yet TCRdb's version contains in-frame clones alone and is incomplete. The sample contains about 140,000 clones, around 83% of which appear only once. Germline V lookup: CDR1 LNHDA, CDR2 SQIVND (reference sequence). The CDR3 spans 17 residues. After removal of 3 bases from V and 0 bases from J, the junction contained 8 bases not matched to a gene. Material for sequencing was peripheral blood. The origin of this receptor is a man in his sixties with active or convalescent COVID-19. V is TRBV19 and J is TRBJ2-1; TRBD1 matches at 7 bases. The CDR3 DNA sequence: TGTGCCAGTAGTATGGGGAACAGGGGAAGCTCCTACAATGAGCAGTTCTTC. Residues: CASSMGNRGSSYNEQFF.